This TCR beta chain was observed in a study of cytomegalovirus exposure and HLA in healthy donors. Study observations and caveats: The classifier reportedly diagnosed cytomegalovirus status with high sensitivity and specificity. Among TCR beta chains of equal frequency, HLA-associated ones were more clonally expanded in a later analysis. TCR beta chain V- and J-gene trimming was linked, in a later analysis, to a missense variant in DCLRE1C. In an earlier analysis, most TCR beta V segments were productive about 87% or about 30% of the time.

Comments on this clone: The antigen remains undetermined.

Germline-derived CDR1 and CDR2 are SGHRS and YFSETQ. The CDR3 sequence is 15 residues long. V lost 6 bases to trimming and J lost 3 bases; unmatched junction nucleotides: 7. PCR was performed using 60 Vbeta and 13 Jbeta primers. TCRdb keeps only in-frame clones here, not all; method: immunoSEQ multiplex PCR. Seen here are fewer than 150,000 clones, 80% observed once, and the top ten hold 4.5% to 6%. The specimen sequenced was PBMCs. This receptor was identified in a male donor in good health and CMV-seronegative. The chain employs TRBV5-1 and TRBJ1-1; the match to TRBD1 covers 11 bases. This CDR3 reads CASTRTGGPDTEAFF. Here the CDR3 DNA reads TGCGCCAGCACCAGGACAGGGGGCCCCGACACTGAAGCTTTCTTT.